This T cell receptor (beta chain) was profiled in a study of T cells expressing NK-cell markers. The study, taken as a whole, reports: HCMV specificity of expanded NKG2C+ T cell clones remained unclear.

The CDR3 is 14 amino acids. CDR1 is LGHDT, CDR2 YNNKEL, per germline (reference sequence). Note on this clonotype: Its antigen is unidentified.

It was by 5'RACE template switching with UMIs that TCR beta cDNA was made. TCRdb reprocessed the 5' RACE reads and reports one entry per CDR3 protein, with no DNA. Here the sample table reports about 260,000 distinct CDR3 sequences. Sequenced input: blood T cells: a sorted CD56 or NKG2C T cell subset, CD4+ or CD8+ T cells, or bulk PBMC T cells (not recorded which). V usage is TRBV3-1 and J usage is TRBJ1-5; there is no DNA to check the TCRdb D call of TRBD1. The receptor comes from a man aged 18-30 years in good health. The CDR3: CASSRGNSNQPQHF.